Presented here are 3 T cell receptor beta chains from one specimen sequenced in a study of cytomegalovirus exposure and HLA in healthy donors. Primers for the PCR totalled 60 Vbeta and 13 Jbeta. Assay: immunoSEQ multiplex PCR; the TCRdb copy retains only in-frame clones and omits some. The sample includes about 94,000 clones, roughly 79% of them seen just once. Sequencing was carried out using PBMCs. These receptors all stem from a woman between 40 and 50 years old in good health and CMV-seronegative.

J is TRBJ2-6 and V is TRBV10-3; D uncertain. The CDR3 has 18 residues. Trimming cost V 3 bases and J 1 base, with 16 bases left between them. Looked up from germline, CDR1 is ENHRY and CDR2 is SYGVKD. DNA of the CDR3: TGTGCCATCAGTGATCAGGCCGTCTCGCCTTCTGGGGCCAACGTCCTGACTTTC. Translating it yields CAISDQAVSPSGANVLTF.

V and J are TRBV5-1 and TRBJ1-1, with TRBD1 matching over 9 bases. Germline assignment: CDR1 SGHRS and CDR2 YFSETQ. CDR3 length equals 14 residues. With V trimmed by 4 bases and J by 5 bases, 6 bases remained unmatched. The CDR3 sequence: CASSGDRVGTEAFF. The CDR3 DNA reads TGCGCCAGCAGCGGGGACAGGGTAGGGACTGAAGCTTTCTTT.

The rearrangement uses TRBV7-9 and TRBJ2-5, with 7 bases identical to TRBD1. Losses at the gene ends were 4 bases for V and 4 bases for J; bases not matched to a gene: 3. The CDR3 totals 13 residues. Germline assignment: CDR1 SEHNR and CDR2 FQNEAQ (reference sequence). The CDR3 DNA is TGTGCCAGCAGCTCGGGACAGATAGAGACCCAGTACTTC. This encodes CASSSGQIETQYF.